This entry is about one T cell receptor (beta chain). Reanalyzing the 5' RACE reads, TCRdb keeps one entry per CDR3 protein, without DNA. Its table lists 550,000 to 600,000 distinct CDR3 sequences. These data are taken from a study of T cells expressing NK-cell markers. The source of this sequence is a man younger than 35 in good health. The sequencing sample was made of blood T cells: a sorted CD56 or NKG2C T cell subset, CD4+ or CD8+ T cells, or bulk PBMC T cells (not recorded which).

CDR3 sequence: CSVSRLGEETQYF. This sequence joins TRBV29-1 and TRBJ2-5; the TCRdb call, TRBD2, lacks DNA for checking. Germline CDR1 SQVTM, CDR2 ANQGSEA. The CDR3 contains 13 residues.